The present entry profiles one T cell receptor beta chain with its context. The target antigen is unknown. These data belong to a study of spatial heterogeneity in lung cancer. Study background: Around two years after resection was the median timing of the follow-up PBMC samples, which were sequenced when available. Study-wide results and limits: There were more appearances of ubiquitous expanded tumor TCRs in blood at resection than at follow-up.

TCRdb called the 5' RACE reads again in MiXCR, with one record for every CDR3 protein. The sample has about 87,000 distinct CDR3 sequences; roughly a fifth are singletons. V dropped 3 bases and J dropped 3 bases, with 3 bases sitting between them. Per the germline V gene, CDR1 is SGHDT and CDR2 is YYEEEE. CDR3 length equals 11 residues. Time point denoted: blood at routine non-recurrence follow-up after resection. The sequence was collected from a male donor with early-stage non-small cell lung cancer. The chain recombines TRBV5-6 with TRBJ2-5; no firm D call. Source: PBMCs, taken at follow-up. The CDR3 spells CASSSKETQYF. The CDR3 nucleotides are TGTGCCAGCAGCTCGAAAGAGACCCAGTACTTC. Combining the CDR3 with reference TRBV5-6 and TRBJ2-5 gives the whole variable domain DAGVTQSPTHLIKTRGQQVTLRCSPKSGHDTVSWYQQALGQGPQFIFQYYEEEERQRGNFPDRFSGHQFPNYSSELNVNALLLGDSALYLCASSSKETQYFGPGTRLLVL.